This T cell receptor (beta chain) was profiled in a study of sequential checkpoint blockade in melanoma. Whole-study context: Arm A got nivolumab then ipilimumab; arm B the reverse, 1:1. Each arm's sequence ended with maintenance nivolumab.

This clone has just a few counts. V lost 3 bases and J 1 base, leaving 12 bases between the germline ends. This CDR3 has 15 amino acids. From germline, CDR1 is LNHDA and CDR2 SQIVND (reference sequence). The treatment is: randomized to nivolumab then ipilimumab (arm A) or the reverse (arm B). DNA-damaging chemotherapy had not been given to any patient beforehand. TCRdb keeps only in-frame clones here, not all; method: immunoSEQ multiplex PCR. In the table there are approximately 8,400 clones, around three fifths of which are singletons. This material consisted of CD8+ T cells sorted from blood (inferred from file names), taken from a patient given nivolumab and ipilimumab in sequence. The origin of this receptor is a human patient with melanoma. Some clones in this sample may be carry-over from other donors' samples. This chain uses TRBV19 with TRBJ1-2; D unresolved. The CDR3 DNA follows: TGTGCCAGTAGTATCTCGCGGAGTAATAACTATGGCTACACCTTC. This gives the protein CASSISRSNNYGYTF.